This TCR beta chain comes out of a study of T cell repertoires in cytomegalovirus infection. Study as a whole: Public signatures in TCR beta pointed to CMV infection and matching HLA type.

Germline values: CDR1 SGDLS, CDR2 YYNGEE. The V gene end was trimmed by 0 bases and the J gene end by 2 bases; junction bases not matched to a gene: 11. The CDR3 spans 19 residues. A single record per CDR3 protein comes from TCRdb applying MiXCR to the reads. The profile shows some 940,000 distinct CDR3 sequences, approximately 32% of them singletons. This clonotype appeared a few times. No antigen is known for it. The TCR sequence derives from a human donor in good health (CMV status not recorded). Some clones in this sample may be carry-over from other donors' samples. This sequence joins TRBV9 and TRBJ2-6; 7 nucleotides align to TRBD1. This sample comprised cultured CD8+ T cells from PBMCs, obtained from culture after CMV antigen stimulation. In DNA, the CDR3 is TGTGCCAGCAGCGTAGGTAGGAGGAAGGGGGCGACTGGGGCCAACGTCCTGACTTTC. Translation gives CASSVGRRKGATGANVLTF.